This T cell receptor beta chain originates from a study of beta chain features in type 1 diabetes. The study, taken as a whole, reports: High-TCR-expressing cells could be over-represented by cDNA sequencing.

The authors reverse transcribed all of the isolated RNA, so sequencing captured expressed TCRB transcripts. Produced via immunoSEQ multiplex PCR; TCRdb's table is partial and in-frame only. The sample carries some 160,000 clones, over 7.5% recorded once. The trim removed 5 bases at V and 4 bases at J, leaving 9 bases unmatched. CDR1 and CDR2 (germline): SQVTM, ANQGSEA. CDR3 length equals 15 residues. This clone was observed a few times. Its antigen is unknown. Sequencing was carried out using central memory CD4+ T cells from blood. This chain connects TRBV29-1 to TRBJ2-3, with TRBD2 matching 10 bases. This receptor was identified in a woman under 30 in good health. CDR3 bases: TGCAGCGTTTTAGGAGCTAGCGGGAGCGCAGATACGCAGTATTTT. Residues: CSVLGASGSADTQYF.